Following are 25 T cell receptor beta chains from one sample sequenced in a study of response to subunit inactivated influenza vaccine. From the RT-PCR reads, TCRdb called clonotypes with MiXCR, one entry per CDR3 protein. This table holds just over 300,000 distinct CDR3 sequences, just over 20% found once. Specimen: PBMCs from blood, collected less than 22 months after vaccination. Source of these receptors: a man in his fifties or sixties who received an inactivated influenza vaccine.

The chain recombines TRBV18 with TRBJ1-5; maybe TRBD1 (5 bases). Germline loops: CDR1 KGHSH, CDR2 LQKENI. There are 15 residues in the CDR3. Trimming left V 3 bases short and J 4 bases short, with 13 bases between. CDR3 sequence (DNA): TGTGCCAGCTCACCGTCGGGACTCTTGAATCAGCCCCAGCATTTT. This translates into CASSPSGLLNQPQHF.

This clonotype was seen more than once but under ten times. This sequence joins TRBV20-1 and TRBJ1-1; D ambiguous. V was shortened by 8 bases and J by 6 bases, with 7 bases between the two germline ends. This CDR3 has 9 amino acids. Germline values: CDR1 DFQATT, CDR2 SNEGSKA (reference sequence). CDR3 nucleotides: TGCAGTACTGACGCTGAAGCTTTCTTT. Amino acids: CSTDAEAFF.

The chain joins TRBV12-3 or TRBV12-4 to TRBJ2-5; 10 nucleotides match TRBD2. The CDR3 consists of 16 residues. Unmatched junction bases numbered 16, after V lost 8 bases and J lost 7 bases. CDR3 loop: CASAFRASGGHRTQYF. The DNA for the CDR3 is TGTGCCAGCGCCTTTAGGGCTAGCGGGGGCCATCGGACCCAGTACTTC.

The V gene is TRBV10-3, the J gene TRBJ2-1, with 15 positions matching TRBD2. The J segment lost 4 bases and the V segment lost 6 bases, leaving 1 base of the junction unmatched. Germline V gene data show CDR1 as ENHRY and CDR2 as SYGVKD. The CDR3 sequence is 15 residues long. The DNA for the CDR3 is TGTGCCATCAGGGGACTAGCGGGGGGTTACAATGAGCAGTTCTTC. Residues: CAIRGLAGGYNEQFF.

Here the CDR3 reads CASSSGLAMGNEQFF. CDR3 nucleotide sequence: TGTGCCAGCTCCTCGGGACTAGCAATGGGGAATGAGCAGTTCTTC. The rearrangement uses TRBV12-3 or TRBV12-4 and TRBJ2-1; TRBD2 aligns across 9 bases. Trimming cost V 8 bases and J 7 bases; bases outside gene matches: 12. The CDR3 contains 15 residues.

The chain couples TRBV14 to TRBJ2-5, with D hard to call. V gave up 0 bases and J gave up 0 bases, with 14 bases separating them. CDR1 SGHDN and CDR2 FVKESK come from the germline V gene. The CDR3 runs to 17 residues. The CDR3 region has the DNA TGTGCCAGCAGCCAAGATCGGCAGATGCTTTACCAAGAGACCCAGTACTTC. Its protein product is CASSQDRQMLYQETQYF. Full variable domain (remainder filled in from reference TRBV14 and TRBJ2-5): EAGVTQFPSHSVIEKGQTVTLRCDPISGHDNLYWYRRVMGKEIKFLLHFVKESKQDESGMPNNRFLAERTGGTYSTLKVQPAELEDSGVYFCASSQDRQMLYQETQYFGPGTRLLVL.

This chain joins TRBV5-1 and TRBJ2-1, with D perhaps matching TRBD1 (5 bases). The CDR3 has 15 amino acids. Germline V lookup: CDR1 SGHRS, CDR2 YFSETQ. Between the trimmed V and J ends, which lost 4 bases and 0 bases, there was a span of 11 bases. The CDR3 DNA sequence: TGCGCCAGCAGCCCACACCAGGGCTCCTACAATGAGCAGTTCTTC. Its translation: CASSPHQGSYNEQFF. Complete variable domain (other parts from reference TRBV5-1 and TRBJ2-1): KAGVTQTPRYLIKTRGQQVTLSCSPISGHRSVSWYQQTPGQGLQFLFEYFSETQRNKGNFPGRFSGRQFSNSRSEMNVSTLELGDSALYLCASSPHQGSYNEQFFGPGTRLTVL.

The chain has TRBV24-1 and TRBJ2-2, with 9 nucleotides matching TRBD1. CDR3 length: 16 residues. The ends lost 4 bases at V and 3 bases at J; junction bases unmatched: 5. Germline V gives CDR1 KGHDR, CDR2 SFDVKD. DNA of the CDR3: TGTGCCACCAGTGACCCTCGACAGGGGGACACCGGGGAGCTGTTTTTT. This gives the protein CATSDPRQGDTGELFF.

The chain recombines TRBV12-3 or TRBV12-4 with TRBJ2-7; 7 bases agree with TRBD1. V dropped 9 bases and J dropped 6; count of bases not matched to a gene: 8. This CDR3 has 12 amino acids. In nucleotides, the CDR3 is TGTGCCAGTACAAAACAGGGGATCGAGCAGTACTTC. Residues: CASTKQGIEQYF.

This clonotype occurred a few times. This chain connects TRBV9 to TRBJ1-5; 10 positions agree with TRBD1. The CDR3 has 16 residues. The ends lost 0 bases at V and 1 base at J; junction bases unmatched: 1. Looked up from germline, CDR1 is SGDLS and CDR2 is YYNGEE. The CDR3 reads CASSVGTGGSNQPQHF. In DNA form, the CDR3 reads TGTGCCAGCAGCGTAGGGACAGGGGGGAGCAATCAGCCCCAGCATTTT.

There are a few counts of this clonotype. CDR3 bases: TGTGCCAGCAGCTTTACAAGGGAAGCTTTCTTT. The encoded protein is CASSFTREAFF. The rearrangement links TRBV11-2 to TRBJ1-1; unclear D gene. The V and J ends lost 3 bases and 8 bases respectively, with 7 bases between them. From germline, CDR1 is SGHAT and CDR2 FQNNGV. The CDR3 is 11 residues long.

The chain has TRBV29-1 and TRBJ2-2, with 9 positions matching TRBD1. With V trimmed by 3 bases and J by 2 bases, 1 base remained unmatched. Per germline, CDR1 SQVTM and CDR2 ANQGSEA. CDR3 length equals 14 residues. DNA for the CDR3: TGCAGCGTTGAGACAGGGGGTAACACCGGGGAGCTGTTTTTT. Protein: CSVETGGNTGELFF.

This clonotype has at least ten counts. The rearrangement joins TRBV29-1 to TRBJ1-2; D remains unclear. Germline CDR1 reads SQVTM; CDR2 reads ANQGSEA. V lost 4 bases, J lost 4 bases, and 7 bases lay in between. This CDR3 has 11 residues. The CDR3 is CSVGSFYGYTF. CDR3 nucleotide sequence: TGCAGCGTTGGTAGTTTCTATGGCTACACCTTC.

The sample holds many counts of this clonotype. One end of the junction is discordant with germline, which a read error may explain. The chain combines TRBV5-1 with TRBJ1-1, with 7 bases matching TRBD1. The germline gives CDR1 SGHRS, CDR2 YFSETQ. The CDR3 spans 14 residues. CDR3 protein: CASSLGTANTEAFF. CDR3 bases: TGTGCCAGCAGTTTAGGGACAGCCAACACTGAAGCTTTCTTT. Complete variable domain (other parts from reference TRBV5-1 and TRBJ1-1): KAGVTQTPRYLIKTRGQQVTLSCSPISGHRSVSWYQQTPGQGLQFLFEYFSETQRNKGNFPGRFSGRQFSNSRSEMNVSTLELGDSALYLCASSLGTANTEAFFGQGTRLTVV.

The chain is built from TRBV12-3 or TRBV12-4 and TRBJ2-1; D tentatively reads TRBD1 or TRBD2 (5 bases each). This CDR3 has 17 residues. V lost 2 bases to trimming and J lost 0 bases, with 14 bases between them. The CDR3 protein is CASSLLSGTDSYNEQFF. CDR3 DNA sequence: TGTGCCAGCAGTTTATTGTCCGGGACGGACTCCTACAATGAGCAGTTCTTC.

In this sample, this clonotype turned up a few times. J is TRBJ2-7 and V is TRBV20-1; 8 bases match TRBD2. The ends lost 6 bases at V and 0 bases at J; junction bases unmatched: 19. This CDR3 region has 18 residues. The germline V gene encodes CDR1 DFQATT and CDR2 SNEGSKA (reference sequence). CDR3 DNA sequence: TGCAGTGCAAATACACCAGGAACGGGGGGGATAAGCTCCTACGAGCAGTACTTC. Translating gives CSANTPGTGGISSYEQYF.

The V call is TRBV4-3, the J call TRBJ1-6; 7 bases match TRBD1. This CDR3 spans 14 amino acids. J was trimmed by 6 bases and V by 6 bases; bases with no gene match: 5. Germline CDR1 reads LGHNA; CDR2 reads YSLEER. CDR3 in amino acids: CASREDRVNSPLHF. The CDR3 DNA reads as TGCGCCAGCAGAGAAGACAGGGTTAATTCACCCCTCCACTTT.

With respect to this clonotype: Relative to the germline gene, one junction end is altered; a read error may explain this. The rearrangement uses TRBV6-2 or TRBV6-3 and TRBJ2-3, with D possibly TRBD1 on 6 matching bases. CDR1 and CDR2 (germline): MNHEY, SVGEGT. This CDR3 is 15 amino acids long. The CDR3 nucleotides are TGTGCCAGCAGTCAGTCGACAGGAAGCACAGATACGCGGTATTTT. This encodes CASSQSTGSTDTRYF.

This clonotype was seen repeatedly, ten times or more. This chain connects TRBV28 to TRBJ1-5, with D unclear. Trimming pared 3 bases from V and 0 bases from J, leaving 9 bases between. The CDR3 contains 15 residues. Germline CDR1 and CDR2: MDHEN and SYDVKM. This chain's CDR3 is CASSLLASSNQPQHF. CDR3 in DNA: TGTGCCAGCAGTTTGTTGGCCAGTAGCAATCAGCCCCAGCATTTT. Full variable domain (outside the CDR3, taken from reference TRBV28 and TRBJ1-5): DVKVTQSSRYLVKRTGEKVFLECVQDMDHENMFWYRQDPGLGLRLIYFSYDVKMKEKGDIPEGYSVSREKKERFSLILESASTNQTSMYLCASSLLASSNQPQHFGDGTRLSIL.

The gene calls are TRBV7-3 and TRBJ2-5, with 8 bases identical to TRBD2. V shed 3 bases and J 2 bases; nucleotides not matched to a gene: 8. Germline values: CDR1 SGHTA, CDR2 FQGTGA. The CDR3 extends over 16 amino acids. Here the CDR3 DNA reads TGTGCCAGCAGCTTGGCGGGAGGATTCGGTCAAGAGACCCAGTACTTC. Translation: CASSLAGGFGQETQYF.

This clonotype appeared a few times. The V call is TRBV5-1, the J call TRBJ1-1; D unresolved. The CDR3 length is 15 residues. Germline V gene lookup returns CDR1 SGHRS and CDR2 YFSETQ. V was trimmed by 1 base and J by 1 base, leaving 11 bases between them. This CDR3 reads CASSLRTQENTEAFF. CDR3 DNA sequence: TGCGCCAGCAGCTTGCGGACCCAGGAGAACACTGAAGCTTTCTTT.

This clonotype was seen a few times. V usage is TRBV5-5 and J usage is TRBJ2-2; 7 nucleotides match TRBD1. CDR3 length: 17 residues. Trimming cost V 3 bases and J 0 bases; bases outside gene matches: 8. Germline assignment: CDR1 SGHKS and CDR2 YYEKEE (reference sequence). The CDR3 loop reads CASSWQRTGANTGELFF. CDR3 coding DNA: TGTGCCAGCAGCTGGCAGAGGACAGGCGCGAACACCGGGGAGCTGTTTTTT. The entire variable domain, with the rest obtained from reference TRBV5-5 and TRBJ2-2, is as follows: DAGVTQSPTHLIKTRGQQVTLRCSPISGHKSVSWYQQVLGQGPQFIFQYYEKEERGRGNFPDRFSARQFPNYSSELNVNALLLGDSALYLCASSWQRTGANTGELFFGEGSRLTVL.

With respect to this clonotype: A read error may be the cause here, since a much bigger clone is one base away. The genes are TRBV24-1 and TRBJ1-2; 9 bases agree with TRBD1. Germline assignment: CDR1 KGHDR and CDR2 SFDVKD. This CDR3 spans 15 amino acids. The CDR3 sequence is CTTSDSAGTGYGYTF. The CDR3 DNA sequence: TGTACCACCAGTGATTCTGCCGGGACAGGGTATGGCTACACCTTC.

This clonotype has ten or more counts. This sequence joins TRBV10-3 and TRBJ1-5; no firm D call. Germline V gives CDR1 ENHRY, CDR2 SYGVKD. Trimming took off 0 bases at V and 0 bases at J, with 6 bases between the two ends. The CDR3 consists of 15 residues. The CDR3 reads CAISESQNSNQPQHF. CDR3 sequence (DNA): TGTGCCATCAGTGAGTCTCAGAATAGCAATCAGCCCCAGCATTTT.

This clonotype was counted only a few times. The chain links TRBV12-3 or TRBV12-4 to TRBJ1-6; 10 nucleotides align to TRBD1. The ends lost 6 bases at V and 10 bases at J; junction bases unmatched: 12. This CDR3 spans 16 amino acids. The CDR3 reads CASREGDRGSRSPLHF. The CDR3 DNA follows: TGTGCCAGCAGAGAAGGGGACAGGGGTTCGAGATCACCCCTCCACTTT.